The 25 T cell receptor beta chains below were found in one sample sequenced in a study of blood T cell repertoires in COVID-19. Repertoires were generated with immunoSEQ multiplex PCR, while TCRdb's copy carries only in-frame clones and drops some. The sample lists fewer than 150,000 clones, about 83% occurring once. Sample: peripheral blood. The source of these receptors is a man between 70 and 80 years old with acute or convalescent COVID-19.

The chain links TRBV2 to TRBJ1-1; 7 bases fit TRBD1. Germline-derived CDR1 and CDR2 are SNHLY and FYNNEI. The CDR3 loop spans 10 amino acids. V was clipped by 2 bases and J by 14 bases; unmatched bases: 2. In nucleotides, the CDR3 is TGTGCCAGCAGTGAAACCAGGGGGTTCTTT. It is translated as CASSETRGFF. Supplemented by reference TRBV2 and TRBJ1-1, the full variable domain reads EPEVTQTPSHQVTQMGQEVILRCVPISNHLYFYWYRQILGQKVEFLVSFYNNEISEKSEIFDDQFSVERPDGSNFTLKIRSTKLEDSAMYFCASSETRGFFGQGTRLTVV.

This clone was recorded a few times. The chain employs TRBV3-1 (or the pseudogene TRBV3-2) and TRBJ2-7; D may be TRBD2 (5 bases). V was shortened by 4 bases and J by 1 base, with 8 bases between the two germline ends. CDR3 size: 13 residues. Germline values: CDR1 LGHDT, CDR2 YNNKEL (reference sequence). CDR3 in amino acids: CASSPLASYEQYF. The DNA of the CDR3 is TGTGCCAGCAGCCCCTTAGCGTCCTACGAGCAGTACTTC.

This clone was detected only once. The rearrangement joins TRBV6-6 to TRBJ2-3; TRBD2 is a possible D gene (5 bases). CDR1 MNHNY and CDR2 SVGAGI come from the germline V gene (reference sequence). The CDR3 totals 14 residues. V was shortened by 8 bases and J by 1 base, with 13 bases between the two germline ends. The CDR3 here is CASQAGGGTDTQYF. The CDR3 DNA follows: TGTGCCAGCCAGGCGGGTGGAGGCACAGATACGCAGTATTTT.

This rearrangement joins TRBV9 to TRBJ2-6, with D perhaps TRBD1 (5 bases). There are 13 residues in the CDR3. Germline V gives CDR1 SGDLS, CDR2 YYNGEE. Trimming cost V 6 bases and J 4 bases, with 8 bases left between them. The CDR3 reads CASKGSGANVLTF. For the CDR3, the DNA is TGTGCCAGCAAGGGGTCCGGGGCCAACGTCCTGACTTTC.

The J gene is TRBJ1-3, the V gene TRBV10-1; D gene unclear. The CDR3 contains 13 residues. Trimming pared 6 bases from V and 4 bases from J, leaving 10 bases between. Germline V gene lookup returns CDR1 WNHNN and CDR2 SYGVQD (reference sequence). For the CDR3, the DNA is TGCGCCAGCAGCCTACCCCCCGGAAACACCATATATTTT. Its translation is CASSLPPGNTIYF.

The chain recombines TRBV27 with TRBJ2-7; 11 positions agree with TRBD2. Losses at the gene ends were 0 bases for V and 2 bases for J; bases not matched to a gene: 9. The CDR3 totals 18 residues. CDR1 is MNHEY and CDR2 is SMNVEV in the germline V gene (reference sequence). The CDR3 reads CASSLSGLAGLPAYEQYF. The CDR3 DNA reads as TGTGCCAGCAGTTTATCTGGACTAGCGGGTCTACCGGCCTACGAGCAGTACTTC.

As DNA, the CDR3 is TGTGCCAGCAGTGAGTGGAGCAATGAGCAGTTCTTC. Translation: CASSEWSNEQFF. The rearrangement links TRBV2 to TRBJ2-1; unclear D gene. This CDR3 has 12 residues. Germline CDR1 is SNHLY and CDR2 is FYNNEI. V lost 3 bases to trimming and J lost 6 bases, with 6 bases between them.

J is TRBJ1-1 and V is TRBV19; maybe TRBD1 (6 bases). V gave up 4 bases and J gave up 0 bases, with 9 bases separating them. The length of the CDR3 is 14 residues. Looked up from germline, CDR1 is LNHDA and CDR2 is SQIVND (reference sequence). CDR3 DNA: TGTGCCAGTAGTACCACAGGGTTGAACACTGAAGCTTTCTTT. This encodes CASSTTGLNTEAFF.

This clone has a handful of counts. The chain joins TRBV4-1 to TRBJ2-3, with 9 bases that match TRBD1. Germline V CDR1 and CDR2: MGHRA, YSYEKL. The ends lost 5 bases at V and 3 bases at J; junction bases unmatched: 6. The CDR3 covers 15 residues. The CDR3 spells CASSSPGQGTDTQYF. DNA of the CDR3: TGCGCCAGCAGCTCGCCGGGACAGGGAACAGATACGCAGTATTTT.

The rearrangement joins TRBV6-2 or TRBV6-3 to TRBJ2-5, with 14 bases that match TRBD2. There are 15 residues in the CDR3. CDR1 and CDR2 (germline): MNHEY, SVGEGT. J lost 5 bases, V lost 5 bases, and 4 bases had no gene match. CDR3 DNA sequence: TGTGCCAGCAGTCCCGGGACTAGCGGGAGTGAGACCCAGTACTTC. Its protein is CASSPGTSGSETQYF.

This chain joins TRBV27 and TRBJ2-7, with 7 bases that match TRBD1. This CDR3 contains 16 residues. CDR1 MNHEY and CDR2 SMNVEV come from the germline V gene (reference sequence). The CDR3 DNA is TGTGACACGCGACGGGACGGGGCAGGGGGCTCCTACGAGCAGTACTTC. It encodes CDTRRDGAGGSYEQYF.

There are many counts of this clone. The J gene is TRBJ1-4, the V gene TRBV3-1 (or the pseudogene TRBV3-2); 7 bases map to TRBD1. Trimming cost V 4 bases and J 7 bases; bases outside gene matches: 9. CDR1 LGHDT and CDR2 YNNKEL come from the germline V gene (reference sequence). This CDR3 spans 15 amino acids. CDR3 sequence: CASSPQGQGGEKLFF. CDR3 nucleotide sequence: TGTGCCAGCAGCCCTCAAGGTCAGGGGGGTGAAAAACTGTTTTTT.

A single count supports this clone. The CDR3 reads CASSYSLGLTYNEQFF. The CDR3 nucleotides are TGTGCCAGCAGTTACTCGCTCGGACTAACCTACAATGAGCAGTTCTTC. V is TRBV6-5 and J is TRBJ2-1, with D possibly matching TRBD2 (6 bases). Germline CDR1 MNHEY, CDR2 SVGAGI. The CDR3 is 16 amino acids. V was pared by 0 bases and J by 2 bases, with 11 bases between.

The chain employs TRBV19 and TRBJ1-6, with TRBD1 identical over 7 bases. The germline V gene encodes CDR1 LNHDA and CDR2 SQIVND (reference sequence). V was clipped by 3 bases and J by 10 bases; unmatched bases: 9. The CDR3 loop spans 15 amino acids. The CDR3 here is CASSMGQRSSSPLHF. CDR3 DNA: TGTGCCAGTAGTATGGGACAGCGTTCGTCATCACCCCTCCACTTT.

The chain is built from TRBV9 and TRBJ1-2, with TRBD1 matching over 9 bases. J was trimmed by 8 bases and V by 7 bases; bases with no gene match: 9. CDR3 length equals 13 residues. Germline V gene data show CDR1 as SGDLS and CDR2 as YYNGEE. CDR3 DNA: TGTGCCAGCGGACCGGGACAGGGTTCCGGCTACACCTTC. This sequence encodes CASGPGQGSGYTF.

This chain links TRBV7-2 with TRBJ2-3; tentatively, D is TRBD2 (5 bases). Germline CDR1 is SGHTA and CDR2 is FQGNSA. CDR3 size: 12 residues. V was pared by 7 bases and J by 5 bases, with 10 bases between. CDR3: CASMDSGDTQYF. CDR3 bases: TGTGCCAGCATGGACTCTGGAGATACGCAGTATTTT.

The genes are TRBV29-1 and TRBJ1-3; possible D gene TRBD1, 5 bases. Germline V lookup: CDR1 SQVTM, CDR2 ANQGSEA. CDR3 length: 15 amino acids. V shed 4 bases and J shed 0 bases, with 13 bases lying between them. The CDR3 DNA follows: TGCAGCGTTGGGATGACAGCCAGCTCTGGAAACACCATATATTTT. Residues: CSVGMTASSGNTIYF. The whole variable domain, remainder taken from reference TRBV29-1 and TRBJ1-3, is SAVISQKPSRDICQRGTSLTIQCQVDSQVTMMFWYRQQPGQSLTLIATANQGSEATYESGFVIDKFPISRPNLTFSTLTVSNMSPEDSSIYLCSVGMTASSGNTIYFGEGSWLTVV.

This clone was seen a handful of times. V and J are TRBV7-2 and TRBJ2-1; TRBD2 might be the D (6 bases). This CDR3 contains 16 residues. V was trimmed by 2 bases and J by 8 bases, leaving 19 bases between them. Germline values: CDR1 SGHTA, CDR2 FQGNSA. Here the CDR3 reads CASSLSAGTSTHEQFF. CDR3 bases: TGTGCCAGCAGCTTATCGGCCGGGACTTCAACGCATGAGCAGTTCTTC.

The chain employs TRBV3-1 (or the pseudogene TRBV3-2) and TRBJ2-2; TRBD2 is a possible D gene (6 bases). V was pared by 0 bases and J by 7 bases, with 9 bases between. This CDR3 is built from 14 residues. Germline values: CDR1 LGHDT, CDR2 YNNKEL (reference sequence). CDR3 amino acids: CASSQERDGGELFF. CDR3 DNA: TGTGCCAGCAGCCAAGAGCGGGATGGCGGGGAGCTGTTTTTT.

A few counts support this clone. The gene calls are TRBV2 and TRBJ1-5, with TRBD1 identical over 8 bases. The trim removed 4 bases at V and 6 bases at J, leaving 5 bases unmatched. CDR1 and CDR2 from the germline V gene are SNHLY and FYNNEI. The CDR3 totals 14 residues. DNA for the CDR3: TGTGCCAGCAGTGGCACAGGGGGTCGTCAGCCCCAGCATTTT. Translated: CASSGTGGRQPQHF.

The V gene is TRBV4-1, the J gene TRBJ1-2; D is unclear. V lost 0 bases and J 8 bases, leaving 13 bases between the germline ends. Looked up from germline, CDR1 is MGHRA and CDR2 is YSYEKL. The CDR3 has 14 residues. This CDR3 is CASSQETGGLGYTF. The CDR3 DNA sequence: TGCGCCAGCAGCCAAGAAACGGGAGGGCTGGGCTACACCTTC.

The chain couples TRBV3-1 (or the pseudogene TRBV3-2) to TRBJ2-1; 9 bases agree with TRBD1. Trimming removed 5 bases from V and 7 bases from J; junction bases left unmatched: 18. Per germline, CDR1 LGHDT and CDR2 YNNKEL (reference sequence). CDR3 length equals 18 residues. In DNA, the CDR3 is TGTGCCAGCAGCTTCACTTTCTTCCCGGGACAGGGTGGGAATGAGCAGTTCTTC. It codes for CASSFTFFPGQGGNEQFF.

The chain has TRBV9 and TRBJ2-1; TRBD2 matches at 8 bases. The ends lost 4 bases at V and 6 bases at J; junction bases unmatched: 15. Germline loops: CDR1 SGDLS, CDR2 YYNGEE. The CDR3 sequence is 17 residues long. This chain's CDR3 is CASSPRAGRGPFNEQFF. For the CDR3, the DNA is TGTGCCAGCAGCCCAAGGGCCGGGAGGGGTCCTTTCAATGAGCAGTTCTTC.

This clone has a single count. CDR3 DNA sequence: TGTGCCAGCAGCCCTAGCGGGGGCGGGATAGAGGAGCAGTTCTTC. This codes for CASSPSGGGIEEQFF. The rearrangement uses TRBV7-3 and TRBJ2-1; TRBD2 agrees at 10 bases. The CDR3 is 15 amino acids. Germline CDR1 SGHTA, CDR2 FQGTGA. V lost 5 bases, J lost 10 bases, and 11 bases stayed unmatched.

This chain links TRBV9 with TRBJ2-6; a weak D match, TRBD1 (6 bases). Germline loops: CDR1 SGDLS, CDR2 YYNGEE. The CDR3 is 15 residues long. V lost 3 bases to trimming and J lost 1 base, with 8 bases between them. The CDR3 spells CASSGGGSGANVLTF. Written as DNA, the CDR3 is TGTGCCAGCAGCGGAGGGGGTTCTGGGGCCAACGTCCTGACTTTC. Full variable domain (outside the CDR3, taken from reference TRBV9 and TRBJ2-6): DSGVTQTPKHLITATGQRVTLRCSPRSGDLSVYWYQQSLDQGLQFLIQYYNGEERAKGNILERFSAQQFPDLHSELNLSSLELGDSALYFCASSGGGSGANVLTFGAGSRLTVL.